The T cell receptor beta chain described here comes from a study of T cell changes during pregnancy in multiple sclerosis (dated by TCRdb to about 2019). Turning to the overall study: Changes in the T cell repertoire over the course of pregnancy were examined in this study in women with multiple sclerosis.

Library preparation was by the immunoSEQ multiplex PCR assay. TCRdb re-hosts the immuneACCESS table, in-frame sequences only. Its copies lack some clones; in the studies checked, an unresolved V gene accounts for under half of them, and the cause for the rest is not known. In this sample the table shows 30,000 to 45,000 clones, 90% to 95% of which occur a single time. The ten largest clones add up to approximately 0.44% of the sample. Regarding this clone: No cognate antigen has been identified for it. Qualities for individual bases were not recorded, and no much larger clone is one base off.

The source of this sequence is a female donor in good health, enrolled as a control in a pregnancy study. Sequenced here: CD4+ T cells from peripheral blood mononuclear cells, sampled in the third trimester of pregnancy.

The bases read TGTGCCACCCTGAGGACTAGCGGCTACGAGCAGTACTTC. Translated, it gives CATLRTSGYEQYF. The rearrangement combines TRBV10-3 with TRBJ2-7, and 10 junctional nucleotides match TRBD2. The junction shows trimming of 10 bases on V and 3 bases on J, and the gene matches do not reach 6 bases of it. As encoded in the germline V gene, CDR1 is ENHRY while CDR2 is SYGVKD. The CDR3, from cysteine to phenylalanine, totals 13 residues. The retained sequence is limited to the CDR3, 39 bases, with the frame set at the first base.